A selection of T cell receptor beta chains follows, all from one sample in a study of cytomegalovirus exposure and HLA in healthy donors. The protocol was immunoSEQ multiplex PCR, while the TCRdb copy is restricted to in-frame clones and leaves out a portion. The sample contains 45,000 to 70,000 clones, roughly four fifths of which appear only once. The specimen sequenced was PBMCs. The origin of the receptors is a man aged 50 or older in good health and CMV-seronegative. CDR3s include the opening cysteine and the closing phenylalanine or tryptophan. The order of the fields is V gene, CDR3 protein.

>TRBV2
CASIGDSDYEQYF
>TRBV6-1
CASSEALGGTGGGHEQYF
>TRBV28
CASSTPTESSYNEQFF
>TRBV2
CASSETGAGNTIYF
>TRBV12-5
CASGPVVEGGNTIYF
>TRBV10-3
CAIRLALRETQYF
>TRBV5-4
CASSLTGTEETQYF
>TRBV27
CASSRLQGETAPPLHF
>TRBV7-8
CASSFSRRNTGELFF
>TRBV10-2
CASTTPPQGARGNTIYF
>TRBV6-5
CASSNLVANTGELFF
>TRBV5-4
CASSLPGGGTGELFF
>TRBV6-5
CASSRETRYEQFF
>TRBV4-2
CASSPRLAGDQETQYF
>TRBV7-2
CASSLRGVPSYEQFF
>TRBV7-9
CASSPTSGAQETQYF
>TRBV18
CASSPPSRNPGETQYF
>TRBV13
CASSPERTGELFF
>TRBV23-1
CASSQFGGGERKELFF
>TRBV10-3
CATNSGGDPSETQYF
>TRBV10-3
CAISEPRTGDPYNEQFF
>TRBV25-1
CASGDRGPLEQYF
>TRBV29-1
CSVGQGALTDTQYF
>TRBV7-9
CASDRDRGVLNTIYF
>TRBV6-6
CASSYSRGGVETQYF
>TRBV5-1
CASSSRGASTDTQYF
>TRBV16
CASSLSEGTEAFF
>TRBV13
CASSSPPGSGLLEQYF
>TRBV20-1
CSAREFGELFF
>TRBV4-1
CASRQTGTTEQYF
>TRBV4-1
CASSPQLAASYEQYF
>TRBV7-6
CASSLDWSYEQYF
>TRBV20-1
CSAINIETQYF
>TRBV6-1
CASSTWDRTYERYF
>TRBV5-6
CASSRDRGLWRDTQYF
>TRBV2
CASMADRGSNSPLHF
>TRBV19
CAKGDGVTEAFF
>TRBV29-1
CSVVGTGGAGGELFF
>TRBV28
CASSTPPGVLYGYTF
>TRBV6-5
CASRGQGVGEKLFF
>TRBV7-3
CASSLRGRGGTDTQYF
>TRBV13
CASSLGSRGTDTQYF
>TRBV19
CASSTIPGQRQETQYF
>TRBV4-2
CASSQDRRGAGEQYF
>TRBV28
CASRAPQGVNTEAFF
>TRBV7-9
CASSFWGGEETQYF
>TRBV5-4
CASSYPGLHTDTQYF
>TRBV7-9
CASSEAGGTQYF